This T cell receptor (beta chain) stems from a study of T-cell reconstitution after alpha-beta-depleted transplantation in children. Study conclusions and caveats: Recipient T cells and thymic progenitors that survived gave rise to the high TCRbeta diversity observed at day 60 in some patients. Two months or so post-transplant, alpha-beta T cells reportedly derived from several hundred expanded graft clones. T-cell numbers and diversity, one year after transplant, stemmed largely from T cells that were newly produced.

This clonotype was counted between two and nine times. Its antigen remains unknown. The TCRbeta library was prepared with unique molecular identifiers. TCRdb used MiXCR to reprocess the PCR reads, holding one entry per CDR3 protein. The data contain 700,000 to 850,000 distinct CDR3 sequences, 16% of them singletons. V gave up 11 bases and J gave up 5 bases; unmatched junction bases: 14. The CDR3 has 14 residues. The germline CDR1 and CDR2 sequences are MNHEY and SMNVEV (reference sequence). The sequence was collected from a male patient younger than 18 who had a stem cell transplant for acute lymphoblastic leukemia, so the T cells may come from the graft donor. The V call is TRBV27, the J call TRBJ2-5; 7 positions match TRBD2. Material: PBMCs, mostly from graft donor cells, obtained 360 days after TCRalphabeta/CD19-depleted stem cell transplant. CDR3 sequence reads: CAPHGGEGLETQYF. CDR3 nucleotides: TGTGCCCCCCATGGGGGGGAGGGCCTGGAGACCCAGTACTTC.